This record covers a single T cell receptor (beta chain). Its antigen is still unknown. This CDR3 is built from 12 residues. V lost 4 bases, J lost 4 bases, and 3 bases stayed unmatched. CDR1 SQVTM and CDR2 ANQGSEA come from the germline V gene. Roughly 90,000 TCR templates per sample were sequenced. The data were produced by immunoSEQ multiplex PCR, yet TCRdb's version contains in-frame clones alone and is incomplete. Of some 110,000 clones listed, about 92% are singletons. This sample is drawn from a study of siplizumab effects on memory and regulatory T cells. Points from the study as a whole: Siplizumab significantly brought down the alloreactive sequences that trace back to unstimulated CD4+ memory cells. The mapping of alloreactive clones to unstimulated subsets covered only a minor fraction of them. Naive T cells apparently outstripped memory cells in diversity and seemed major alloresponse contributors.

V is TRBV29-1 and J is TRBJ2-5, with 7 bases aligning to TRBD2. This TCR came from a human donor in good health. Sequenced material: CD4+ T cells sorted from blood. CDR3 coding DNA: TGCAGCGTTGGAAGGGAGGGAGAGACCCAGTACTTC. It translates to CSVGREGETQYF. The full variable domain, with the rest looked up from reference TRBV29-1 and TRBJ2-5, is SAVISQKPSRDICQRGTSLTIQCQVDSQVTMMFWYRQQPGQSLTLIATANQGSEATYESGFVIDKFPISRPNLTFSTLTVSNMSPEDSSIYLCSVGREGETQYFGPGTRLLVL.